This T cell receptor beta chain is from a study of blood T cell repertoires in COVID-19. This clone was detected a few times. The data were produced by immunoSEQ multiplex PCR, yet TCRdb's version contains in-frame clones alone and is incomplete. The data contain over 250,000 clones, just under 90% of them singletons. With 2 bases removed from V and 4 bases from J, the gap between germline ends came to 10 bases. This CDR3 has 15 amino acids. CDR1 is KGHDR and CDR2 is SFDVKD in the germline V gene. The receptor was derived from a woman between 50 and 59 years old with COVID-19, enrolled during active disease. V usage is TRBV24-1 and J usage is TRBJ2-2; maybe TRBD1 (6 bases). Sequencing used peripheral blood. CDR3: CATSDSGTPTGELFF. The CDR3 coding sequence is TGTGCCACCAGTGATTCCGGGACACCCACCGGGGAGCTGTTTTTT.